The present T cell receptor (beta chain) was sequenced within a study of vaccination effects on CD4 cells after COVID-19. Study-wide context: Supplemented with around 9.6 IU/ml IL-2 and roughly 10 ug/ml peptides, a few million PBMC per well were kept in culture. Overall study results and limits: In vaccinees who were healthy, merely 1 out of 255 vaccine-induced clones cross-reacted with common cold coronaviruses. Limitations: small convalescent group and missing early post-infection timepoints.

After more than 8 days in culture, the CD4+ T cells were isolated. Each participant received a vaccine that was either BNT162b2 or mRNA-1273, given as two doses. Cells had half their medium changed to IL-2 medium on days 3 and 7. Concerning this clone itself: As yet, its antigen is unknown.

The table came from immunoSEQ multiplex PCR; TCRdb's copy has only in-frame clones and leaves some out. The sample records about 39,000 clones, approximately 70% being singletons. The CDR3 loop spans 16 amino acids. The V segment lost 1 base and the J segment 8 bases; nucleotides outside the gene matches: 9. Germline V CDR1 and CDR2: SGHNT, YENEEA. The sequence derives from a human donor who received a COVID-19 vaccine. The chain combines TRBV11-3 with TRBJ2-1; 9 bases fit TRBD1. The sequences come from CD4+ T cells from PBMCs cultured without peptide, collected after COVID-19 vaccination. The CDR3 DNA follows: TGTGCCAGCAGCTTAGGTCCGGGACAGGGTAGCGATGAGCAGTTCTTC. Amino acids: CASSLGPGQGSDEQFF.